The 20 T cell receptor beta chains listed next were all sequenced from one sample in a study of Tregs in tolerant kidney transplant recipients. Libraries were prepared by immunoSEQ multiplex PCR; TCRdb keeps only in-frame clonotypes and omits some of them. The sample's table shows 30,000 to 35,000 clones. The starting material was CD8+ T cells from blood, obtained before the transplant. The receptors originated from a human donor who received a combined kidney and bone marrow transplant.

Concerning this clone itself: The CDR3 end falls 3 residues outside the read, so it is completed with the germline J gene. The chain links TRBV19 to TRBJ2-3; a possible D gene is TRBD2 (5 bases). CDR1 and CDR2 (germline): LNHDA, SQIVND (reference sequence). This CDR3 region has 16 residues. Trimming removed 1 base at V and 1 base at J, with 12 bases between. The CDR3 sequence: CASSIVLDSGTDTQYF. The sequenced part of the CDR3 DNA is TGTGCCAGTAGTATAGTTCTGGACTCGGGCACAGATACG.

Concerning this clone itself: The CDR3 goes on 3 residues after the read ends, and that part is filled in from the germline J gene. The rearrangement links TRBV7-8 to TRBJ1-1; D uncertain. V gave up 2 bases and J gave up 1 base, with 8 bases separating them. CDR1 SGHVS and CDR2 FQNEAQ come from the germline V gene. The CDR3 runs 14 residues. CDR3 residues: CASSLPGWNTEAFF. The DNA read from the CDR3 is TGTGCCAGCAGCTTACCAGGATGGAACACTGAA.

With respect to this clone: The read terminates 3 residues before the CDR3 end, so the remaining end is supplied by the germline J gene. The chain couples TRBV7-8 to TRBJ2-1, with 8 bases aligning to TRBD2. With 5 bases clipped from V and 1 base from J, the junction kept 10 bases outside the gene matches. Germline CDR1 and CDR2: SGHVS and FQNEAQ. The CDR3 is 17 residues long. CDR3: CASSPPSGRVSYNEQFF. The CDR3 bases that were read are TGTGCCAGCAGCCCACCGAGCGGGAGAGTTTCCTACAATGAG.

The CDR3 bases that were read are TGTGCCAGCTCACTGGCGGGGGGAGTACAGAGTGGTGAG. Translated, it gives CASSLAGGVQSGE. The CDR3 in full is CASSLAGGVQSGEQFF. The chain uses TRBV18 and TRBJ2-1; 8 nucleotides align to TRBD2. The read halts 3 residues ahead of the CDR3 end, with the missing end drawn from the germline J gene. J was trimmed by 9 bases and V by 4 bases; bases with no gene match: 14. Germline V gives CDR1 KGHSH, CDR2 LQKENI. CDR3 length: 16 residues.

Remarks on this clone: Read coverage stops 3 residues before the CDR3 terminus; the germline J gene supplies the remainder. The V gene is TRBV7-2, the J gene TRBJ2-4; D not resolved. Trimming removed 5 bases from V and 8 bases from J, with 10 bases in between. Germline V gene lookup returns CDR1 SGHTA and CDR2 FQGNSA. The CDR3 extends over 12 amino acids. The CDR3 reads CASSPGWDIQYF. The sequenced CDR3 bases are TGTGCCAGCAGCCCAGGTTGGGACATT.

Comment on this clone: The CDR3 end is not reached by the read, which stops 3 residues before it; the germline J gene fills it in. The chain joins TRBV7-7 to TRBJ2-1; TRBD2 matches at 10 bases. The germline CDR1 and CDR2 sequences are SSHAT and FNYEAQ (reference sequence). V was clipped by 5 bases and J by 8 bases; unmatched bases: 3. CDR3 length: 13 amino acids. The CDR3 sequence: CASSPGTSDEQFF. The sequenced part of the CDR3 DNA is TGTGCCAGCAGCCCCGGGACTAGCGATGAG.

As to this clone: Coverage ceases 3 residues before the CDR3 finishes, and the germline J gene fills in the end. The chain employs TRBV19 and TRBJ2-7, with 7 bases identical to TRBD1. Germline V gene data show CDR1 as LNHDA and CDR2 as SQIVND (reference sequence). V lost 3 bases, J lost 3 bases, and 5 bases stayed unmatched. This CDR3 spans 14 amino acids. The CDR3: CASSIGTEHYEQYF. The sequenced CDR3 bases are TGTGCCAGTAGTATTGGGACAGAGCACTACGAG.

As regards this clone: Read data end 3 residues before the CDR3 end; the end is taken from the germline J gene. The V gene is TRBV5-1, the J gene TRBJ1-6; 8 bases are a match to TRBD1. The V and J ends lost 6 bases and 5 bases, in that order; junction bases with no gene match: 4. CDR3 size: 14 residues. Looked up from germline, CDR1 is SGHRS and CDR2 is YFSETQ. The sequenced CDR3 bases are TGCGCCAGCACGACAGGGGTCGATAATTCACCC. Its protein is CASTTGVDNSP. The CDR3 as a whole reads CASTTGVDNSPLHF.

Comment on this clone: The sequenced fragment ends 3 residues before the CDR3 boundary, so the rest is inferred from the germline J gene. This chain uses TRBV2 with TRBJ1-3; D is unclear. This CDR3 is built from 13 residues. Per germline, CDR1 SNHLY and CDR2 FYNNEI. The ends were cut back, 5 bases at V and 4 bases at J, with 9 bases in the middle. CDR3 residues: CASSPAAGNTIYF. The CDR3 bases that were read are TGTGCCAGCAGTCCGGCAGCGGGAAACACC.

As for this clone: The CDR3 goes on 3 residues after the read ends, and that part is filled in from the germline J gene. The V and J genes are TRBV5-1 and TRBJ1-5; a weak D match, TRBD1 (6 bases). V was clipped by 5 bases and J by 0 bases, with 12 bases between them. The CDR3 extends over 15 amino acids. Germline loops: CDR1 SGHRS, CDR2 YFSETQ. The part of the CDR3 DNA that was read is TGCGCCAGCAGGGGACACCATTATAGCAATCAGCCC. It translates to CASRGHHYSNQP. The CDR3, in full, reads CASRGHHYSNQPQHF.

Notes on this clone: Read data end 3 residues before the CDR3 end; the end is taken from the germline J gene. V and J are TRBV19 and TRBJ1-6; 8 bases fit TRBD1. Germline loops: CDR1 LNHDA, CDR2 SQIVND (reference sequence). J gave up 9 bases and V 5 bases, and 6 bases lay outside the gene matches. The CDR3 has 14 amino acids. CDR3 sequence reads: CASSHGTGGSPLHF. The sequenced part of the CDR3 DNA is TGTGCCAGTAGTCATGGGACAGGAGGTTCACCC.

Worth noting for this clone: The read is 3 residues too short to cover the CDR3 end, so that end is filled in from the germline J gene. This chain joins TRBV13 and TRBJ1-5; 7 bases match TRBD1. The V gene end was trimmed by 5 bases and the J gene end by 1 base; junction bases not matched to a gene: 2. The CDR3 has 14 residues. Germline values: CDR1 PRHDT, CDR2 FYEKMQ (reference sequence). CDR3 amino acids: CASSHRGSNQPQHF. The CDR3 DNA, read in part, is TGTGCCAGCAGCCACAGGGGCAGCAATCAGCCC.

As to this clone: The read ends 3 residues before the CDR3 terminus; that terminus is restored from the germline J gene. This rearrangement joins TRBV2 to TRBJ2-1, with 14 positions matching TRBD2. V lost 10 bases, J lost 5 bases, and 7 bases stayed unmatched. CDR1 and CDR2 from the germline V gene are SNHLY and FYNNEI. The CDR3 is 15 residues long. CDR3 region: CATTGTSGSNNEQFF. The sequenced part of the CDR3 DNA is TGTGCCACAACGGGGACTAGCGGGAGCAACAATGAG.

A note on this clone: The observed sequence ends 3 residues before the CDR3 terminus, with the missing tail filled in from the germline J gene. This sequence joins TRBV2 and TRBJ1-1; 9 nucleotides match TRBD1. The CDR3 extends over 14 amino acids. Germline loops: CDR1 SNHLY, CDR2 FYNNEI. Partial CDR3 DNA: TGTGCCAGCAGTGAAACAGGGACAGGGAGTAAA. Encoded protein: CASSETGTGSK. The full CDR3 is CASSETGTGSKAFF.

The sequenced CDR3 bases are TGTGCCAGCAGCTTTGGCGGCTCCTACGAG. Translated, it gives CASSFGGSYE. The full CDR3 sequence reads CASSFGGSYEQYF. The rearrangement links TRBV13 to TRBJ2-7; no clear D. The read finishes 3 residues shy of the CDR3 end, and the germline J gene is used to complete it. V was cut by 3 bases and J by 0 bases, with 6 bases left in between. The CDR3 spans 13 residues. Germline V CDR1 and CDR2: PRHDT, FYEKMQ (reference sequence).

A remark on this clone: The read terminates 3 residues before the CDR3 end, so the remaining end is supplied by the germline J gene. This chain connects TRBV4-1 to TRBJ2-3; D is possibly TRBD2 (5 bases). In germline, CDR1 is MGHRA, CDR2 YSYEKL. The CDR3 totals 15 residues. V gave up 3 bases and J gave up 4 bases, with 14 bases separating them. The DNA read from the CDR3 is TGCGCCAGCAGCCAGCAAACTCTAGCTCCAGATACG. It is translated as CASSQQTLAPDT. The CDR3 as a whole reads CASSQQTLAPDTQYF.

For this clone: The CDR3 end is not reached by the read, which stops 3 residues before it; the germline J gene fills it in. The chain combines TRBV5-1 with TRBJ1-4; weak D call: TRBD1 (6 bases). The CDR3 loop spans 14 amino acids. Trimming left V 4 bases short and J 7 bases short, with 14 bases between. Germline CDR1 and CDR2: SGHRS and YFSETQ. The CDR3 is CASSGRGPLEKLFF. Partial CDR3 DNA: TGCGCCAGCAGCGGCAGGGGTCCCCTTGAAAAA.

In the case of this clone: The missing CDR3 end, 3 residues past where the read stops, is filled in from the germline J gene. The genes are TRBV13 and TRBJ2-7; 7 positions agree with TRBD2. V gave up 3 bases and J gave up 6 bases; unmatched junction bases: 8. The CDR3 totals 14 residues. The germline gives CDR1 PRHDT, CDR2 FYEKMQ (reference sequence). CDR3 bases read: TGTGCCAGCAGCTTTGCGGGGGAGGGCGGCGAG. Encoded protein: CASSFAGEGGE. The whole CDR3 sequence reads CASSFAGEGGEQYF. The full variable domain, with the rest looked up from reference TRBV13 and TRBJ2-7, is AAGVIQSPRHLIKEKRETATLKCYPIPRHDTVYWYQQGPGQDPQFLISFYEKMQSDKGSIPDRFSAQQFSDYHSELNMSSLELGDSALYFCASSFAGEGGEQYFGPGTRLTVT.

About this clone: The observed sequence ends 3 residues before the CDR3 terminus, with the missing tail filled in from the germline J gene. The V and J genes are TRBV19 and TRBJ1-5, with 9 bases identical to TRBD1. J lost 8 bases, V lost 0 bases, and 5 bases had no gene match. Per the germline V gene, CDR1 is LNHDA and CDR2 is SQIVND (reference sequence). The CDR3 totals 15 residues. Incomplete CDR3 DNA: TGTGCCAGTAGTATAGACGGGACAGGGAGAGAGCCC. It yields the protein CASSIDGTGREP. The CDR3 in its entirety is CASSIDGTGREPQHF.

CDR3 sequence reads: CSAGDPGQAIYGYTF. The DNA read from the CDR3 is TGCAGTGCTGGCGACCCGGGACAGGCGATCTATGGC. The gene calls are TRBV20-1 and TRBJ1-2; TRBD1 aligns across 8 bases. With the read ending 3 residues before the CDR3 end, the germline J gene is used to fill in that end. Germline V CDR1 and CDR2: DFQATT, SNEGSKA (reference sequence). The CDR3 has 15 amino acids. J lost 4 bases, V lost 5 bases, and 12 bases had no gene match.